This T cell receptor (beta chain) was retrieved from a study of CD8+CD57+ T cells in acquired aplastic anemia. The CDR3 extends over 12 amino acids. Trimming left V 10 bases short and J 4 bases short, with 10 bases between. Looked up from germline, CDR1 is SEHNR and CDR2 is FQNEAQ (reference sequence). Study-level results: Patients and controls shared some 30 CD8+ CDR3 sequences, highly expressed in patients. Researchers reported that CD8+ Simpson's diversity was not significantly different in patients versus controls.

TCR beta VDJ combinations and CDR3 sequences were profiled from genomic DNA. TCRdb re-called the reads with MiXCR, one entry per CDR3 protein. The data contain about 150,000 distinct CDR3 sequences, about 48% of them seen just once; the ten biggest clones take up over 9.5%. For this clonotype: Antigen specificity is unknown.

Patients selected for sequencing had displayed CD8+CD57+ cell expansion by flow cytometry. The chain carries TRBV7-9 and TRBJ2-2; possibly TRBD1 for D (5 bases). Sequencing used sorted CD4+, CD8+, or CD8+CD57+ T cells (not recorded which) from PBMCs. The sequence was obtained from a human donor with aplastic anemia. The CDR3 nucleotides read TGTGCCAACCGACAGATCACCGGGGAGCTGTTTTTT. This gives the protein CANRQITGELFF. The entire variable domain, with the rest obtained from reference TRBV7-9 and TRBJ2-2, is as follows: DTGVSQNPRHKITKRGQNVTFRCDPISEHNRLYWYRQTLGQGPEFLTYFQNEAQLEKSRLLSDRFSAERPKGSFSTLEIQRTEQGDSAMYLCANRQITGELFFGEGSRLTVL.